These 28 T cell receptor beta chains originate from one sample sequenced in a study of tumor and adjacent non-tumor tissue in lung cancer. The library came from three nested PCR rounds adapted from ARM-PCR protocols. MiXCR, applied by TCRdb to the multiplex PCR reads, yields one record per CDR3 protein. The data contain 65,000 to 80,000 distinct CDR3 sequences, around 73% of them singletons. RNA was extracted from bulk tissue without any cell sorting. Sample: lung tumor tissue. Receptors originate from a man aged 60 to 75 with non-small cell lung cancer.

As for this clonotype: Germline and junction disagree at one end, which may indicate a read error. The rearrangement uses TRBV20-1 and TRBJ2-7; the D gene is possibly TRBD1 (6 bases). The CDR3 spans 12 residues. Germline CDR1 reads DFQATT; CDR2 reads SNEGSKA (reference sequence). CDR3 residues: CSVRDKPDERYF. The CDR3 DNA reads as TGCAGTGTGAGGGACAAACCCGACGAGCGGTACTTC.

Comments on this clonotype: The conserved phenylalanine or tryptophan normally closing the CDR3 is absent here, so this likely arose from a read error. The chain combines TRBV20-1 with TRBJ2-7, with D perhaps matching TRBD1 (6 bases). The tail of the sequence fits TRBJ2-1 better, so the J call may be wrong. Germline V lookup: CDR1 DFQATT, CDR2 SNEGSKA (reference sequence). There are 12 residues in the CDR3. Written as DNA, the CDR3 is TGCAGTGCTTCCACAGGGTGTGGCGAGCAGTTCTCC. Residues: CSASTGCGEQFS.

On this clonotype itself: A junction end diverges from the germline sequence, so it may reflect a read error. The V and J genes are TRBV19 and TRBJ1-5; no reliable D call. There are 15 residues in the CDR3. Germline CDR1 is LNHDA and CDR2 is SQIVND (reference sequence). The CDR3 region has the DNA TGCGCCAGTAGTAGTGTGACATCGAGCAATCAGCCCCAGCATTTT. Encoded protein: CASSSVTSSNQPQHF.

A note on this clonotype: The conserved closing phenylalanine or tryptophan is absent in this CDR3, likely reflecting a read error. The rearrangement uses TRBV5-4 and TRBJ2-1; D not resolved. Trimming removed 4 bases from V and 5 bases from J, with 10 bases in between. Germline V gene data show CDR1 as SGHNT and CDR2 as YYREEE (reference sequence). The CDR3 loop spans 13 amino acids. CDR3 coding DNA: TGTGCCAGCAGCCCCGCCCCAGACAATGAGCAGTTCCTC. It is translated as CASSPAPDNEQFL.

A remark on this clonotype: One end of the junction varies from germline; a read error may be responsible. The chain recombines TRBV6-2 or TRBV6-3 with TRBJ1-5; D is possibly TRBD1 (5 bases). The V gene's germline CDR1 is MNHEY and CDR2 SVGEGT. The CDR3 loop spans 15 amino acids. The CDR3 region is CASNPTGEGDQRQHF. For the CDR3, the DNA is TGTGCCAGCAACCCTACGGGGGAAGGGGATCAGCGCCAGCATTTT.

CDR3 coding DNA: TGTGCCAGCAGTGGGGGACTAGCAGCATCTCCCAAGCAGTACTTC. Its translation: CASSGGLAASPKQYF. This chain links TRBV6-1 with TRBJ2-7; 9 nucleotides match TRBD2. The length of the CDR3 is 15 residues. Germline lookup yields CDR1 MNHNS and CDR2 SASEGT. V shed 4 bases, J shed 8 bases, and the junction held 12 bases outside the gene matches.

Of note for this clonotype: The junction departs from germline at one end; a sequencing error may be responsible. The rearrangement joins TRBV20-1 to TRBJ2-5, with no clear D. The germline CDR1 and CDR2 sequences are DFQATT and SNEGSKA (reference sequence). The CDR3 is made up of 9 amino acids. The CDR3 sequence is CSAVETQYF. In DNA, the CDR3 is TGCAGTGCGGTGGAGACCCAGTATTTC.

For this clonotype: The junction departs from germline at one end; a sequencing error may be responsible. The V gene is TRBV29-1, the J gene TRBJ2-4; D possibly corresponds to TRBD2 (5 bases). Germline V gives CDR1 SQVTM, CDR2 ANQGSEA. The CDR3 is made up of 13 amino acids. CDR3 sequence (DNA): TGCTGCGTGGTAGCCCCGGGAACGAACATTCAGTACTTC. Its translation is CCVVAPGTNIQYF.

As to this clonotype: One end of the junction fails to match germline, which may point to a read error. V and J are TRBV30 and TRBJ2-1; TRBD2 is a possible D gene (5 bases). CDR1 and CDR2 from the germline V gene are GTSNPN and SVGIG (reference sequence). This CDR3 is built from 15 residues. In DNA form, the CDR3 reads TGTGTCTGGAGTCCCTCGATGGCTAGCAGTGCGGGGCAGTTCTTC. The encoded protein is CVWSPSMASSAGQFF.

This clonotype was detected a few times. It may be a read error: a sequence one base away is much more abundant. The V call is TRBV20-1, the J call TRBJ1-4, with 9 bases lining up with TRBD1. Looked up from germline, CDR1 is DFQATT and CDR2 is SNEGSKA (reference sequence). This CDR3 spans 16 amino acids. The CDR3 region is CSARGMGQGMGEILFF. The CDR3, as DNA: TGCAGTGCTAGGGGAATGGGACAGGGAATGGGTGAAATACTGTTTTTT.

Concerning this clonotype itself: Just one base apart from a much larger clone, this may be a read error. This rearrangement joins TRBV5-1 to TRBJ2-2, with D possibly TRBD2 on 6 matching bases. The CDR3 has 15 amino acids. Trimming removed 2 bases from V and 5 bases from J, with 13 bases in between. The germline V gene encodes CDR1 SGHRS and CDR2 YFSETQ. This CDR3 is CASSLSGGKTGELFF. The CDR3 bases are TGCGCCAGCAGCTTATCAGGAGGGAAAACCGGGGAGCTGTTTTTT.

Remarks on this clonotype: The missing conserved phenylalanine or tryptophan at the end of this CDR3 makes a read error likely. CDR3: CANSDGGFARNEQFL. The CDR3 region has the DNA TGTGCCAACAGTGATGGGGGCTTCGCACGCAATGAGCAGTTCCTC. The chain couples TRBV6-1 to TRBJ2-1; D perhaps matches TRBD1 (6 bases). The CDR3 runs 15 residues. Germline CDR1 is MNHNS and CDR2 is SASEGT.

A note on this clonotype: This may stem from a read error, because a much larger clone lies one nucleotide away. CDR3 amino acids: CASNHTGELFF. CDR3 sequence (DNA): TGCGCCAGCAATCACACCGGGGAGCTGTTTTTT. The chain links TRBV10-2 to TRBJ2-2; D call uncertain. This CDR3 has 11 residues. Germline values: CDR1 WSHSY, CDR2 SAAADI. V was shortened by 7 bases and J by 3 bases, with 3 bases between the two germline ends.

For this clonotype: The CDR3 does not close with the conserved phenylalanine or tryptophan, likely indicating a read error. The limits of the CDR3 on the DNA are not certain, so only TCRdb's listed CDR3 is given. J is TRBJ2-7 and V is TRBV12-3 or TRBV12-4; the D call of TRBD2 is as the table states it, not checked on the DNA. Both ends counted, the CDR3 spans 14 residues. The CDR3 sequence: CASSLLAGGYEQYL.

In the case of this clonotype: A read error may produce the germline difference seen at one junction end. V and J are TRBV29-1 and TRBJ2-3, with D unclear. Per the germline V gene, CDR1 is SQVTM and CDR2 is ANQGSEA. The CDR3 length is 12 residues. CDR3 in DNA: TGCAGCGTACCCGAGAGGAGAGATAGGCAGTATTTT. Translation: CSVPERRDRQYF.

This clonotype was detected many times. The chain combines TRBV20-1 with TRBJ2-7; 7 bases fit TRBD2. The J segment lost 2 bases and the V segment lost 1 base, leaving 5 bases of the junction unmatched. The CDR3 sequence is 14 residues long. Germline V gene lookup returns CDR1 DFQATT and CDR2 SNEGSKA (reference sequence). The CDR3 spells CSARVGGGTYEQYF. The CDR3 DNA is TGCAGTGCTAGAGTTGGCGGGGGTACCTACGAGCAGTACTTC.

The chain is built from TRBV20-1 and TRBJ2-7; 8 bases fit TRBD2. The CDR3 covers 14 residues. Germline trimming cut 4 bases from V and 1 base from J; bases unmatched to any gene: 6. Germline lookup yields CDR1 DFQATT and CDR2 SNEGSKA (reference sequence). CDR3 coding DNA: TGCAGTGCTACAAGCGGGAGCAATTCCTACGAGCAGTACTTC. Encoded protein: CSATSGSNSYEQYF.

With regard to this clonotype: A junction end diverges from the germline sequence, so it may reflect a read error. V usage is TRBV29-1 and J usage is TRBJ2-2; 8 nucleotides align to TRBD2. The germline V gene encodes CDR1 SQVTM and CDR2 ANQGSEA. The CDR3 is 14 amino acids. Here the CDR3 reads CSVFSGGSSGELFF. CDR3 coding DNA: TGCAGCGTTTTCAGCGGGGGAAGTTCCGGGGAGCTCTTTTTT.

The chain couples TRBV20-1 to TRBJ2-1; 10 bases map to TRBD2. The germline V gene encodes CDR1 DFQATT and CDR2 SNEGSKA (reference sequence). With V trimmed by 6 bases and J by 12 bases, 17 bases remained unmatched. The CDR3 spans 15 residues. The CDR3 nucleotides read TGCAGTGCCAGAACTGTAGCGGGAGGATACCATGGGCAGTTCTTC. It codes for CSARTVAGGYHGQFF.

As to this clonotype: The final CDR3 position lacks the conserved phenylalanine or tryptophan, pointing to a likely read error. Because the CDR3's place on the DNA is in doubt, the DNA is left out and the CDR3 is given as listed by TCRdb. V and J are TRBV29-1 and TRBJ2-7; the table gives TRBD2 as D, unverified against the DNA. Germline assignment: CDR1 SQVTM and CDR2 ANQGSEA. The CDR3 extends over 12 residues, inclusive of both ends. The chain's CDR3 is CSVEGGKYEQSL.

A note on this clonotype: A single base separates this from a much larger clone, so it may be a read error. DNA for the CDR3: TGCAGTGCGCCCAACCATGACAGTCCGGGATACACCTTC. It yields the protein CSAPNHDSPGYTF. The chain uses TRBV20-1 and TRBJ1-2, with D maybe TRBD1 (5 bases). V was trimmed by 6 bases and J by 11 bases, leaving 22 bases between them. The CDR3 is made up of 13 amino acids. Germline V lookup: CDR1 DFQATT, CDR2 SNEGSKA (reference sequence).

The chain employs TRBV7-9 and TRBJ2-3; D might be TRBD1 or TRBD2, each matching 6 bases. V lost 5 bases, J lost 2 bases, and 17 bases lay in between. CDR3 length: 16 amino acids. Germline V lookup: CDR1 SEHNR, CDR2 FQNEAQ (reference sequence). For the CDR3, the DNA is TGTGCCAGCAGCGATACACGGGGGCCTATCACAGATACGCAGTATTTT. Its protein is CASSDTRGPITDTQYF.

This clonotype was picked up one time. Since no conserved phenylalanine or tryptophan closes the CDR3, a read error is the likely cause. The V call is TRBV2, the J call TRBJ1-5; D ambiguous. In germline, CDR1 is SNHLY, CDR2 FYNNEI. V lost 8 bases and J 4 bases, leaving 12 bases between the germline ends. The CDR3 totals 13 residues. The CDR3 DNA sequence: TGTGCCAGCTCAGGCAGCCCTAATCAGCCCCAGCATCTT. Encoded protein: CASSGSPNQPQHL.

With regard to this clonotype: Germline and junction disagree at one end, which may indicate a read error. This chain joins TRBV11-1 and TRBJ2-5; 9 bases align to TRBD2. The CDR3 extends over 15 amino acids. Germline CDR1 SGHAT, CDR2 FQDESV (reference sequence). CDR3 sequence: CVSSSGLAAGETQYF. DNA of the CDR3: TGTGTCAGCAGCTCGGGACTAGCAGCGGGGGAGACCCAGTACTTC.

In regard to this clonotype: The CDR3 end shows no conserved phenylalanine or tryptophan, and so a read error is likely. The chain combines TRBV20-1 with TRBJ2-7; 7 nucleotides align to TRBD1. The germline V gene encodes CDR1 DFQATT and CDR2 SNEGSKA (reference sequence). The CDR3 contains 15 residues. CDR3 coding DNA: TGCAGTGCTAGTGGGATCAGGGGGAACTCCTACAAGCAGTACTCC. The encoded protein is CSASGIRGNSYKQYS.

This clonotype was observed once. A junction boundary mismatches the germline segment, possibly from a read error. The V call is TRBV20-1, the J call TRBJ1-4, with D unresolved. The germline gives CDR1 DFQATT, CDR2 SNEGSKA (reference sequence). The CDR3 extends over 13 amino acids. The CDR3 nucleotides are TGCAGTGCTAAGGCGGCCTCTAATGAGAAACCGTTTTTT. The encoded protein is CSAKAASNEKPFF.

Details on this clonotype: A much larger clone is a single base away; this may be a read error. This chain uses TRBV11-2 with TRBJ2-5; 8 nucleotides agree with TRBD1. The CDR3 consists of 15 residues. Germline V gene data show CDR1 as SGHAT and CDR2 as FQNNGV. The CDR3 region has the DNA TGTGCCAGCAGCTTAGGCCGACAGGGGACAGAGGCCCAGTACTTC. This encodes CASSLGRQGTEAQYF.

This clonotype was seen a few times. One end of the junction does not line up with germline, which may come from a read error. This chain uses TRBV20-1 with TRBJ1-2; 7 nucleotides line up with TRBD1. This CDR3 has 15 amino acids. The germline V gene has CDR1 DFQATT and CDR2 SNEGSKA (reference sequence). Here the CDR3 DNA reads TGCAGTGCTAGAGCTAAACAGGGGAGCTACTATGGATACACCTTC. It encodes CSARAKQGSYYGYTF.